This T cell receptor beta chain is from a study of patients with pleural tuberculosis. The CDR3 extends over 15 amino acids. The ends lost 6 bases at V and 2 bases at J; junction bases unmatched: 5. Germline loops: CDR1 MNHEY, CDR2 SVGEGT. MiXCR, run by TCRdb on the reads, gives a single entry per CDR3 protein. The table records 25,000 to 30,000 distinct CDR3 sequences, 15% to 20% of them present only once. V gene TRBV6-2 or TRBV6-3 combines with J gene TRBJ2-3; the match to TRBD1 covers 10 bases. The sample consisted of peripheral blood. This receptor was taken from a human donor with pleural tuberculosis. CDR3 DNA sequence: TGTGCCAGCAGGAGACAGGGGGCTGTCACAGATACGCAGTATTTT. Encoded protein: CASRRQGAVTDTQYF.